This passage covers 10 T cell receptor beta chains from one sample sequenced in a study of T cells in localized non-small cell lung cancer. Sequenced by immunoSEQ multiplex PCR; TCRdb stores in-frame clones only, minus some. The top ten hold roughly 6% of the sample, which has 25,000 or so clones, 85% to 90% seen once. Sequences were derived from PBMCs, sampled before any cancer treatment. The receptors here all came from a man aged 35 to 69 with stage II lung adenocarcinoma.

V and J are TRBV5-1 and TRBJ2-3; D is unclear. Germline CDR1 SGHRS, CDR2 YFSETQ. This CDR3 comprises 14 residues. Trimming cost V 1 base and J 2 bases, with 8 bases left between them. CDR3 DNA: TGCGCCAGCAGCTTGACGGAAGACACAGATACGCAGTATTTT. Its translation: CASSLTEDTDTQYF.

The rearrangement uses TRBV30 and TRBJ1-2, with a tentative D call TRBD1 (6 bases). The CDR3 has 14 amino acids. Trimming pared 2 bases from V and 8 bases from J, leaving 18 bases between. Germline assignment: CDR1 GTSNPN and CDR2 SVGIG (reference sequence). Here the CDR3 reads CAWSSRGGVYGYTF. In nucleotides, the CDR3 is TGTGCCTGGAGTAGCCGCGGGGGCGTCTACGGCTACACCTTC. Using reference TRBV30 and TRBJ1-2 for the parts outside the CDR3, the full variable domain is SQTIHQWPATLVQPVGSPLSLECTVEGTSNPNLYWYRQAAGRGLQLLFYSVGIGQISSEVPQNLSASRPQDRQFILSSKKLLLSDSGFYLCAWSSRGGVYGYTFGSGTRLTVV.

The chain links TRBV7-8 to TRBJ2-3; possible D gene TRBD1, 6 bases. V was shortened by 3 bases and J by 1 base, with 17 bases between the two germline ends. The germline CDR1 and CDR2 sequences are SGHVS and FQNEAQ. The CDR3 runs 17 residues. CDR3 sequence (DNA): TGTGCCAGCAGCTTCATACAGGGTGTCTCAGGCACAGATACGCAGTATTTT. Encoded protein: CASSFIQGVSGTDTQYF.

CDR3 nucleotide sequence: TGCGCCAGCAGCCCCGGGACTAGCGGGGGCATACGCACAGATACGCAGTATTTT. Protein: CASSPGTSGGIRTDTQYF. The chain links TRBV5-1 to TRBJ2-3, with 14 bases lining up with TRBD2. The ends lost 4 bases at V and 1 base at J; junction bases unmatched: 8. This CDR3 contains 18 residues. Germline V gene data show CDR1 as SGHRS and CDR2 as YFSETQ.

This chain connects TRBV21-1 to TRBJ1-1; the table's D call of TRBD1 was not tested on the DNA. TRBV21-1 is an annotated pseudogene. CDR3 size: 16 residues. CDR3 amino acids: CATTAPPRDRHTEAFF. CDR3 DNA: TGTGCCACCACGGCCCCCCCTCGGGACAGACACACTGAAGCTTTCTTT.

The chain links TRBV5-6 to TRBJ2-3; 10 bases are a match to TRBD1. J gave up 6 bases and V 1 base, and 8 bases lay outside the gene matches. The V gene's germline CDR1 is SGHDT and CDR2 YYEEEE. The CDR3 consists of 16 residues. The CDR3 region has the DNA TGTGCCAGCAGCTTGATGAGGACAGGGGGTTGGGATACGCAGTATTTT. This encodes CASSLMRTGGWDTQYF.

V usage is TRBV5-5 and J usage is TRBJ1-3; D not certain. Between the trimmed V and J ends, which lost 0 bases and 0 bases, there was a span of 7 bases. Per the germline V gene, CDR1 is SGHKS and CDR2 is YYEKEE (reference sequence). The CDR3 length is 15 residues. Here the CDR3 reads CASSLEPGSGNTIYF. For the CDR3, the DNA is TGTGCCAGCAGCTTGGAACCAGGCTCTGGAAACACCATATATTTT.

The V gene is TRBV7-9, the J gene TRBJ2-7; no reliable D call. V was clipped by 5 bases and J by 0 bases, with 11 bases between them. Germline CDR1 reads SEHNR; CDR2 reads FQNEAQ (reference sequence). The CDR3 has 14 amino acids. The CDR3 here is CASSETLLSYEQYF. As DNA, the CDR3 is TGTGCCAGCAGCGAAACTCTACTCTCCTACGAGCAGTACTTC.

This chain joins TRBV19 and TRBJ1-2; 7 bases are a match to TRBD1. J gave up 6 bases and V 4 bases, and 8 bases lay outside the gene matches. CDR1 is LNHDA, CDR2 SQIVND, per germline (reference sequence). CDR3 length: 14 amino acids. The CDR3 loop reads CASSREQGIDGYTF. The CDR3 DNA reads as TGTGCCAGTAGTAGGGAACAGGGGATAGATGGCTACACCTTC.

The V and J genes are TRBV10-3 and TRBJ2-7; D is undetermined. Germline V gene data show CDR1 as ENHRY and CDR2 as SYGVKD. Between the trimmed V and J ends, which lost 0 bases and 6 bases, there was a span of 6 bases. The CDR3 sequence is 12 residues long. The CDR3 loop reads CAISESIGEQYF. CDR3 sequence (DNA): TGTGCCATCAGTGAGTCGATCGGCGAGCAGTACTTC.